The source of this T cell receptor (beta chain) is a study of vaccination effects on CD4 cells after COVID-19. Study context: It was with around 9.9 IU/ml IL-2 and around 9.9 ug/ml peptides that under 2.5 million PBMC per well were cultured.

This CDR3 is 15 amino acids long. Germline assignment: CDR1 LGHNA and CDR2 YNFKEQ. J was trimmed by 3 bases and V by 1 base; bases with no gene match: 5. General study results and limits: Few convalescent patients and no early post-infection timepoints were included in the study. Only a single clone (1 of 255 vaccine-induced clones in healthy vaccinees) cross-reacted with common cold coronaviruses.

Data came from immunoSEQ multiplex PCR; TCRdb stores just in-frame clones and leaves some out. This sample has about 58,000 clones; about 83% occur once, and the top ten carry around 3.3%. CD4+ T cells were isolated after less than 12 days of culture. Of note for this clone: Its target is unknown.

This chain links TRBV4-2 with TRBJ2-5; 7 bases map to TRBD2. Material: CD4+ T cells from PBMCs cultured without peptide, obtained before COVID-19 vaccination. The TCR originated in a human donor who received a COVID-19 vaccine. The CDR3 region is CASSQAGGSKETQYF. DNA of the CDR3: TGTGCCAGCAGCCAAGCTGGCGGGAGTAAAGAGACCCAGTACTTC.